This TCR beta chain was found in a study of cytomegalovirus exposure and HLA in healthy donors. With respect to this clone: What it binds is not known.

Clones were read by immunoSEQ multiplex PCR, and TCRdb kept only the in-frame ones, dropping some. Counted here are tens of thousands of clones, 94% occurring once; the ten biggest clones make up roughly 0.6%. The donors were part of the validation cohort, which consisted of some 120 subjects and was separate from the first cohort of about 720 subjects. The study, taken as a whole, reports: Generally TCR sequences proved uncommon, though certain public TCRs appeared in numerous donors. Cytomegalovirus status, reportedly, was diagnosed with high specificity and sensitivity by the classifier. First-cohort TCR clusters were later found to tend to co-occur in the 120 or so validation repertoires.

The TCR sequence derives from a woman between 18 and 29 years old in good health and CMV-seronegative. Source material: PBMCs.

CDR3 DNA: TGTGCCAGCAGCAAAACAGGAGTTCACTCTGGGGCCAACGTCCTGACTTTC. Amino acids: CASSKTGVHSGANVLTF. The gene calls are TRBV9 and TRBJ2-6, with D tentatively TRBD1 (5 bases). Germline V gene lookup returns CDR1 SGDLS and CDR2 YYNGEE. V gave up 4 bases and J gave up 0 bases, with 14 bases separating them. The CDR3 loop spans 17 amino acids. Full variable domain (rest looked up from reference TRBV9 and TRBJ2-6): DSGVTQTPKHLITATGQRVTLRCSPRSGDLSVYWYQQSLDQGLQFLIQYYNGEERAKGNILERFSAQQFPDLHSELNLSSLELGDSALYFCASSKTGVHSGANVLTFGAGSRLTVL.